This TCR beta chain was retrieved from a study of blood T cell repertoires in COVID-19. Study-level background: There were acute and convalescent COVID-19 samples, and they came from the United States, Italy and Spain.

CDR3 length equals 13 residues. J gave up 4 bases and V 5 bases, and 0 bases lay outside the gene matches. TCRdb's copy holds only in-frame clones and misses some; the assay was immunoSEQ multiplex PCR. The sample contains fewer than 300,000 clones, approximately 93% of which appear only once. Comment on this clone: At the DNA level, this CDR3 is encoded by other sequences in the same sample as well.

The rearrangement joins TRBV12-3 or TRBV12-4 to TRBJ1-5; 9 bases agree with TRBD1. The sequence derives from a woman between 25 and 40 years old with COVID-19, enrolled during active disease. The sample was peripheral blood. This CDR3 reads CASSGQGNQPQHF. DNA of the CDR3: TGTGCCAGCAGTGGACAGGGGAATCAGCCCCAGCATTTT.